This record concerns one T cell receptor beta chain sequence. The target antigen is unknown. Once sorted, every population was more than 95% pure. Isolated RNA was reverse transcribed in full, so expressed TCRB transcripts were sequenced. Profiled with immunoSEQ multiplex PCR; TCRdb holds only in-frame clones, not every one. Of around 710,000 clones detected, around 12% appear once; the ten largest clones hold roughly 0.11%. This record belongs to a study of beta chain features in type 1 diabetes. Study-wide results and limits: Type 1 diabetes patients had TCRB CDR3s that were shorter (moderately but significantly so) in all four CD4+ subsets.

CDR1 is SNHLY, CDR2 FYNNEI, per germline. Trimming left V 4 bases short and J 6 bases short, with 18 bases between. The CDR3 sequence is 15 residues long. The chain recombines TRBV2 with TRBJ1-2; possibly TRBD1 for D (5 bases). The sequence was collected from a man aged 25 to 40 with type 1 diabetes. The sequenced material came from naive CD4+ T cells from blood. CDR3 in DNA: TGTGCCAGCAGTGGTGTCCAGGGCTCCCCTCATGGCTACACCTTC. Translation gives CASSGVQGSPHGYTF.